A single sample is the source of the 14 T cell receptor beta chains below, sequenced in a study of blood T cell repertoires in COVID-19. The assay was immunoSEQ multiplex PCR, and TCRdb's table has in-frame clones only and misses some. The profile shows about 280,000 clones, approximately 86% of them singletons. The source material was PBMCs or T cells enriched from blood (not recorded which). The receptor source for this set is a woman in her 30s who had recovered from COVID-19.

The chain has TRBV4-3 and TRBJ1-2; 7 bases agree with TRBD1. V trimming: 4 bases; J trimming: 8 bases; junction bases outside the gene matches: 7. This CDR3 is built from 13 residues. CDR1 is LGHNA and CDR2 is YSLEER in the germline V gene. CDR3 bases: TGCGCCAGCAGCCCCGACAGGGCTGGGGGCTACACCTTC. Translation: CASSPDRAGGYTF.

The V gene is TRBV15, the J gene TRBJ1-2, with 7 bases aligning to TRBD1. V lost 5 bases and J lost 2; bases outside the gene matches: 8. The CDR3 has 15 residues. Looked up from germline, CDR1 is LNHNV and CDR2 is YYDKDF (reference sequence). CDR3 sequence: CATSRQGGENYGYTF. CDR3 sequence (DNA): TGTGCCACCAGCCGACAGGGAGGCGAGAACTATGGCTACACCTTC.

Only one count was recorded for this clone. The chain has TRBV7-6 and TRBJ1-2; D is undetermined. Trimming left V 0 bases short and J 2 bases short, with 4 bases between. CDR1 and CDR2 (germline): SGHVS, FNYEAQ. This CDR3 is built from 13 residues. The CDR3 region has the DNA TGTGCCAGCAGCTTAGCCCAGAACTATGGCTACACCTTC. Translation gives CASSLAQNYGYTF.

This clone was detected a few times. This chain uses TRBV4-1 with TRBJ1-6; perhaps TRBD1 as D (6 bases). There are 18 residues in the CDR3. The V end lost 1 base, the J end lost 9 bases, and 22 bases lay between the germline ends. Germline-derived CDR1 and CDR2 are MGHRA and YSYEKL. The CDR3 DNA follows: TGCGCCAGCAGCCAAGTAGGTGGTGGCAGGGGCAAGGGTTCACCCCTCCACTTT. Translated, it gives CASSQVGGGRGKGSPLHF.

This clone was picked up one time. The CDR3 nucleotides read TGTGCCAGCAGTTTAGGGGCAGCCGATTACGAGCAGTACTTC. It yields the protein CASSLGAADYEQYF. The J gene is TRBJ2-7, the V gene TRBV28, with D maybe TRBD1 (5 bases). Germline CDR1 MDHEN, CDR2 SYDVKM. The CDR3 runs 14 residues. Trimming took 2 bases from V and 4 from J, leaving 12 bases between them.

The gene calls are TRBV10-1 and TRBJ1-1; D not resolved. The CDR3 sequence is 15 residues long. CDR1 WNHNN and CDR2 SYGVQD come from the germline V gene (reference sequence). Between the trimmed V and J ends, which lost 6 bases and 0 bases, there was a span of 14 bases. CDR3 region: CASRSLRGLNTEAFF. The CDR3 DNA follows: TGCGCCAGCAGAAGCCTACGGGGATTGAACACTGAAGCTTTCTTT.

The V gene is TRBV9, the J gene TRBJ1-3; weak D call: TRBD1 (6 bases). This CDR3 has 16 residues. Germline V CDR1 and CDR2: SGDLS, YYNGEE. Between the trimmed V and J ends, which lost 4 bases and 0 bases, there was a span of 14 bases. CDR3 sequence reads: CASSPRTARSGNTIYF. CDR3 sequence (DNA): TGTGCCAGCAGCCCCAGGACAGCCCGCTCTGGAAACACCATATATTTT.

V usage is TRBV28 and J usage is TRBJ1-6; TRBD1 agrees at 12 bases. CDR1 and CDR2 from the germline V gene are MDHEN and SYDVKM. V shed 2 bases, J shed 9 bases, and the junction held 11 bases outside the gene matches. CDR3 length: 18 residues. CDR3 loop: CASSLVFGTGGAGSPLHF. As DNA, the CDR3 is TGTGCCAGCAGTTTAGTCTTCGGGACAGGGGGCGCGGGTTCACCCCTCCACTTT.

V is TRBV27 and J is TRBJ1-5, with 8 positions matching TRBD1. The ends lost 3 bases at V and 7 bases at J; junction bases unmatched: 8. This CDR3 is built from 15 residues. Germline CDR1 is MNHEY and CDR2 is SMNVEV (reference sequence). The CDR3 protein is CASSFSGQGRQPQHF. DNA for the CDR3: TGTGCCAGCAGTTTTAGTGGACAGGGTAGACAGCCCCAGCATTTT.

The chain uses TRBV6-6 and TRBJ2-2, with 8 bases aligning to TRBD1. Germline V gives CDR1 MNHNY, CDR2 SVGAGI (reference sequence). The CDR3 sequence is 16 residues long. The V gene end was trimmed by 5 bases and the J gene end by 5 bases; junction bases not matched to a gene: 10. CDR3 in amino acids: CASSRRGTGSTGELFF. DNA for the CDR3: TGTGCCAGCAGTCGAAGGGGGACAGGTAGTACCGGGGAGCTGTTTTTT.

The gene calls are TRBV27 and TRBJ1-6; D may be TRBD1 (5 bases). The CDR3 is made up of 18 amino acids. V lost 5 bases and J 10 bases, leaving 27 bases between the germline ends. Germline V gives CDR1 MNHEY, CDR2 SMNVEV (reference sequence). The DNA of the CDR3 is TGTGCCAGCAGTGCCCAGGGCAATTCAGGGAGGATAGGGTCACCCCTCCACTTT. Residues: CASSAQGNSGRIGSPLHF.

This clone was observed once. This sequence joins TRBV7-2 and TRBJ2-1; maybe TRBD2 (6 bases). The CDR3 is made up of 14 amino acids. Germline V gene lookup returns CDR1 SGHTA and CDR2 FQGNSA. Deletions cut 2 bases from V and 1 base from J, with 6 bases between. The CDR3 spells CASSLSGSYNEQFF. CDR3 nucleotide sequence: TGTGCCAGCAGCTTAAGCGGGTCCTACAATGAGCAGTTCTTC.

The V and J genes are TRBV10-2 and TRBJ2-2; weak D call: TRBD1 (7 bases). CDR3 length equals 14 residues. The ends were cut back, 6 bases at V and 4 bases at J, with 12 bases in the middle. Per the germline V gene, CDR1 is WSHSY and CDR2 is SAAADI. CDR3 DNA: TGCGCCAGCAGGGCTCAGGGGGGCACCGGGGAGCTGTTTTTT. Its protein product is CASRAQGGTGELFF.

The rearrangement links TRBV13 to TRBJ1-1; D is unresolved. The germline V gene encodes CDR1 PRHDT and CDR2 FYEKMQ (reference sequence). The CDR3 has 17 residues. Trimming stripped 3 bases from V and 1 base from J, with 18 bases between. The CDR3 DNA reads TGTGCCAGCAGCTTGGCTACAGTGGCTCTTGGGAACACTGAAGCTTTCTTT. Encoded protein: CASSLATVALGNTEAFF.